These 5 T cell receptor beta chains were all obtained from the same sample, sequenced in a study of shared clonotypes between healthy human individuals. The table came from immunoSEQ multiplex PCR; TCRdb's copy has only in-frame clones and leaves some out. The table shows roughly 2,500,000 clones, with roughly 93% occurring only once. The sample taken for sequencing was naive CD4+ T cells from PBMCs. Regarding subset: CD45RA+ positively selected. The receptors were sampled from a man in his late teens or twenties in good health. Some clones in this sample may be carry-over from other donors' samples.

The rearrangement joins TRBV5-4 to TRBJ2-1; 7 nucleotides line up with TRBD2. V trimming: 4 bases; J trimming: 5 bases; junction bases outside the gene matches: 6. The CDR3 runs to 14 residues. In germline, CDR1 is SGHNT, CDR2 YYREEE (reference sequence). CDR3 sequence (DNA): TGTGCCAGCAGCCCCACTAGCGAGCACAATGAGCAGTTCTTC. Protein product: CASSPTSEHNEQFF.

The CDR3 DNA reads TGTGCCAGCCAAAACCAGGGGGCCTTCGGAGCTTTCTTT. Translation gives CASQNQGAFGAFF. The J gene is TRBJ1-1, the V gene TRBV7-9, with TRBD1 matching over 8 bases. The CDR3 length is 13 residues. The V gene end was trimmed by 8 bases and the J gene end by 10 bases; junction bases not matched to a gene: 12. Germline V lookup: CDR1 SEHNR, CDR2 FQNEAQ (reference sequence).

The CDR3 loop reads CASSPGRGSNQPQHF. The CDR3, as DNA: TGTGCCAGCAGTCCAGGGCGCGGGTCCAATCAGCCCCAGCATTTT. This rearrangement joins TRBV2 to TRBJ1-5; maybe TRBD1 (5 bases). V was trimmed by 5 bases and J by 3 bases, leaving 14 bases between them. The CDR3 runs to 15 residues. Germline CDR1 reads SNHLY; CDR2 reads FYNNEI.

The J gene is TRBJ1-3, the V gene TRBV19; D is possibly TRBD1 (5 bases). CDR1 and CDR2 (germline): LNHDA, SQIVND (reference sequence). CDR3 length: 15 amino acids. V lost 6 bases and J 2 bases, leaving 14 bases between the germline ends. In DNA, the CDR3 is TGTGCCAGTAGGTTGGGGGTCCCGCCTGGAAACACCATATATTTT. Protein product: CASRLGVPPGNTIYF.

This chain links TRBV27 with TRBJ1-3, with D possibly being TRBD1 (5 bases). Trimming stripped 8 bases from V and 2 bases from J, with 13 bases between. Per germline, CDR1 MNHEY and CDR2 SMNVEV (reference sequence). The CDR3 spans 14 residues. The CDR3: CASRPQGPGNTIYF. For the CDR3, the DNA is TGTGCCAGCCGACCTCAGGGACCTGGAAACACCATATATTTT.